This TCR beta chain is drawn from a study of cytomegalovirus exposure and HLA in healthy donors. Across the study: The Caucasian-associated ancestry cluster contained about four fifths of the 300 to 450 genotyped donors. Study findings and constraints: Later work found that TCR association rates differed between HLA loci; DRB1 had the most and HLA-C the fewest. Most TCR beta V segments were productive about 87% or about 30% of the time in an earlier analysis. Later analysis identified several of the most significant clusters that appeared linked to common viral pathogens.

Germline values: CDR1 MNHNS, CDR2 SASEGT. The CDR3 runs to 15 residues. V was pared by 5 bases and J by 3 bases, with 17 bases between. Details on this clone: Its antigen is not identified.

A multiplex PCR was run with 60 Vbeta primers and 13 Jbeta primers. Generated by immunoSEQ multiplex PCR, the TCRdb table keeps only in-frame clones and is missing some. This table lists roughly 46,000 clones. This TCR came from a woman between 40 and 50 years old in good health and CMV-seronegative. The chain recombines TRBV6-1 with TRBJ2-7, with D perhaps matching TRBD1 (8 bases). Sample: PBMCs. CDR3 in amino acids: CASSLGGDRIYEQYF. The CDR3 region has the DNA TGTGCCAGCAGTTTGGGGGGGGACAGGATCTACGAGCAGTACTTC.